The 27 T cell receptor beta chains reported below all come from one sample, sequenced in a study of T cell responses to AZD1222 COVID-19 vaccine. Profiling relied on immunoSEQ multiplex PCR, and the TCRdb table lists in-frame clones only, not all of them. The data show about 140,000 clones, approximately 88% seen once. The sequenced sample was peripheral blood, obtained 28 days after the second dose of the MenACWY control vaccine. The receptors here all came from an adult who received the MenACWY meningococcal vaccine as a control.

The rearrangement uses TRBV4-3 and TRBJ2-6, with D tentatively TRBD2 (7 bases). Trimming cost V 0 bases and J 0 bases, with 12 bases left between them. Germline CDR1 and CDR2: LGHNA and YSLEER. The CDR3 runs to 18 residues. The CDR3, as DNA: TGCGCCAGCAGCCAAGAGGGGGGGGCGCACTCTGGGGCCAACGTCCTGACTTTC. Protein product: CASSQEGGAHSGANVLTF.

V is TRBV7-8 and J is TRBJ1-2, with D unclear. There are 16 residues in the CDR3. V was pared by 4 bases and J by 7 bases, with 22 bases between. From germline, CDR1 is SGHVS and CDR2 FQNEAQ. The CDR3 loop reads CASSSRLGFSVTGYTF. CDR3 nucleotides: TGTGCCAGCAGCTCCCGCCTCGGTTTCAGCGTTACTGGCTACACCTTC.

Turning to this clone: The same CDR3 also results from other DNA sequences found in this sample. The chain recombines TRBV18 with TRBJ1-5; D gene uncertain. The CDR3 consists of 13 residues. V was pared by 2 bases and J by 0 bases, with 2 bases between. CDR1 and CDR2 from the germline V gene are KGHSH and LQKENI. This chain's CDR3 is CASSPDSNQPQHF. DNA of the CDR3: TGTGCCAGCTCACCAGATAGCAATCAGCCCCAGCATTTT.

The chain recombines TRBV5-1 with TRBJ2-3, with D unclear. V dropped 6 bases and J dropped 6 bases, with 17 bases sitting between them. Per germline, CDR1 SGHRS and CDR2 YFSETQ. This CDR3 has 14 residues. The CDR3: CASIPGSVSDTQYF. The CDR3 DNA follows: TGCGCCAGCATCCCGGGTTCCGTTTCCGATACGCAGTATTTT. Full variable domain (outside the CDR3, taken from reference TRBV5-1 and TRBJ2-3): KAGVTQTPRYLIKTRGQQVTLSCSPISGHRSVSWYQQTPGQGLQFLFEYFSETQRNKGNFPGRFSGRQFSNSRSEMNVSTLELGDSALYLCASIPGSVSDTQYFGPGTRLTVL.

The V and J genes are TRBV24-1 and TRBJ1-1; D unresolved. CDR3 size: 14 residues. The ends were cut back, 8 bases at V and 1 base at J, with 13 bases in the middle. The germline V gene encodes CDR1 KGHDR and CDR2 SFDVKD. This chain's CDR3 is CATTGGSSNTEAFF. Here the CDR3 DNA reads TGTGCCACCACCGGAGGATCTTCGAACACTGAAGCTTTCTTT.

This sequence joins TRBV19 and TRBJ1-6, with no clear D. This CDR3 has 14 amino acids. CDR1 and CDR2 (germline): LNHDA, SQIVND (reference sequence). The germline V and J ends were trimmed by 3 bases and 7 bases, with 10 bases remaining between them. The CDR3 bases are TGTGCCAGTAGTATTAGTAAATTCAATTCACCCCTCCACTTT. Protein: CASSISKFNSPLHF.

The CDR3 loop reads CASILSGSSSYEQYF. The CDR3 bases are TGTGCCAGCATCCTTAGCGGGTCATCCTCCTACGAGCAGTACTTC. The chain uses TRBV6-5 and TRBJ2-7; TRBD2 matches at 7 bases. This CDR3 region has 15 residues. From germline, CDR1 is MNHEY and CDR2 SVGAGI. With V trimmed by 7 bases and J by 0 bases, 9 bases remained unmatched.

A word on this clone: The junction does not match germline at one end; this may be a read error. The chain combines TRBV28 with TRBJ1-6; D may be TRBD1 (6 bases). CDR1 is MDHEN, CDR2 SYDVKM, per germline. The CDR3 runs to 15 residues. CDR3 nucleotide sequence: TGTGCCAGCAGTTCACAACAGGGTTATACTTCACCCCTCCACTTT. This gives the protein CASSSQQGYTSPLHF.

The rearrangement uses TRBV4-3 and TRBJ2-3; 15 bases line up with TRBD2. J gave up 0 bases and V 1 base, and 8 bases lay outside the gene matches. The V gene's germline CDR1 is LGHNA and CDR2 YSLEER. The CDR3 runs 20 residues. The chain's CDR3 is CASSQGIGTSGRTSTDTQYF. CDR3 coding DNA: TGCGCCAGCAGCCAAGGGATTGGGACTAGCGGGAGGACTAGCACAGATACGCAGTATTTT.

V usage is TRBV28 and J usage is TRBJ2-3; D perhaps matches TRBD2 (6 bases). Germline V gene data show CDR1 as MDHEN and CDR2 as SYDVKM. Trimming pared 8 bases from V and 0 bases from J, leaving 9 bases between. The CDR3 is 13 residues long. The CDR3 DNA sequence: TGTGCCAGCTGCGGGGCTAGCACAGATACGCAGTATTTT. It translates to CASCGASTDTQYF.

In this sample, this clone turned up a few times. The genes are TRBV6-5 and TRBJ2-7; the D gene is possibly TRBD2 (6 bases). This CDR3 is built from 12 residues. The V end lost 7 bases, the J end lost 9 bases, and 16 bases lay between the germline ends. Germline CDR1 MNHEY, CDR2 SVGAGI. The CDR3 sequence is CASTGTDGRQYF. The CDR3 nucleotides are TGTGCCAGCACCGGGACCGACGGGAGGCAGTACTTC.

The V gene is TRBV18, the J gene TRBJ2-2, with D tentatively TRBD2 (6 bases). The V end lost 4 bases, the J end lost 5 bases, and 11 bases lay between the germline ends. The CDR3 contains 14 residues. Germline CDR1 and CDR2: KGHSH and LQKENI. The CDR3 region is CASSRSLATGELFF. The CDR3 DNA is TGTGCCAGCTCACGATCCCTAGCGACCGGGGAGCTGTTTTTT.

The rearrangement uses TRBV27 and TRBJ2-1, with D tentatively TRBD1 (5 bases). Trimming cost V 4 bases and J 9 bases, with 16 bases left between them. The CDR3 runs to 14 residues. Germline assignment: CDR1 MNHEY and CDR2 SMNVEV (reference sequence). In DNA form, the CDR3 reads TGTGCCAGCAGTTATCTAGGGCAGGGTGCTGAGCAGTTCTTC. It translates to CASSYLGQGAEQFF.

This chain joins TRBV18 and TRBJ2-1; D is unresolved. V was cut by 6 bases and J by 6 bases, with 15 bases left in between. The CDR3 totals 14 residues. Germline lookup yields CDR1 KGHSH and CDR2 LQKENI. CDR3 sequence: CASSAGLKSNEQFF. In nucleotides, the CDR3 is TGTGCCAGCTCTGCAGGCCTCAAGAGCAATGAGCAGTTCTTC.

This chain connects TRBV5-4 to TRBJ1-1, with D perhaps TRBD1 (6 bases). This CDR3 is built from 15 residues. CDR1 is SGHNT, CDR2 YYREEE, per germline (reference sequence). V lost 4 bases, J lost 2 bases, and 15 bases lay in between. The CDR3 spells CASSNPLTGNTEAFF. The CDR3 nucleotides read TGTGCCAGCAGCAACCCCCTGACAGGCAACACTGAAGCTTTCTTT. The whole variable domain, filled in from reference TRBV5-4 and TRBJ1-1, reads ETGVTQSPTHLIKTRGQQVTLRCSSQSGHNTVSWYQQALGQGPQFIFQYYREEENGRGNFPPRFSGLQFPNYSSELNVNALELDDSALYLCASSNPLTGNTEAFFGQGTRLTVV.

V gene TRBV30 combines with J gene TRBJ1-5; no clear D gene. CDR1 and CDR2 (germline): GTSNPN, SVGIG (reference sequence). Between the trimmed V and J ends, which lost 0 bases and 2 bases, there was a span of 14 bases. The length of the CDR3 is 16 residues. The CDR3 DNA sequence: TGTGCCTGGAGTGTATCAGGTGGAGTAGGCAATCAGCCCCAGCATTTT. Translation: CAWSVSGGVGNQPQHF.

This chain connects TRBV4-1 to TRBJ2-1, with D maybe TRBD1 (5 bases). The germline V gene has CDR1 MGHRA and CDR2 YSYEKL. The CDR3 spans 14 residues. Trimming pared 1 base from V and 5 bases from J, leaving 9 bases between. CDR3 sequence (DNA): TGCGCCAGCAGCCAAGCGACAGTAAACAATGAGCAGTTCTTC. This gives the protein CASSQATVNNEQFF.

DNA for the CDR3: TGTGCCAGCAGTTCTGGTGAGCTGGGCTACACCTTC. Translating it yields CASSSGELGYTF. J is TRBJ1-2 and V is TRBV12-3 or TRBV12-4; D gene unclear. The V end lost 4 bases, the J end lost 8 bases, and 11 bases lay between the germline ends. The CDR3 contains 12 residues.

This chain connects TRBV7-8 to TRBJ2-1, with 8 bases lining up with TRBD2. Trimming removed 5 bases from V and 4 bases from J; junction bases left unmatched: 10. Germline CDR1 and CDR2: SGHVS and FQNEAQ. CDR3 size: 16 residues. CDR3 DNA sequence: TGTGCCAGCAGCCCATCACTAGCGGAGGCTTACAATGAGCAGTTCTTC. It yields the protein CASSPSLAEAYNEQFF.

The count of this clone is one. This rearrangement joins TRBV28 to TRBJ2-1; 11 nucleotides match TRBD1. This CDR3 is built from 17 residues. Germline CDR1 and CDR2: MDHEN and SYDVKM. Trimming removed 3 bases from V and 8 bases from J; junction bases left unmatched: 12. In DNA form, the CDR3 reads TGTGCCAGCAGTTTTTCCGGGACAGGGGGGGTTGGCTATGAGCAGTTCTTC. It yields the protein CASSFSGTGGVGYEQFF.

J is TRBJ2-7 and V is TRBV20-1, with a tentative D call TRBD1 (5 bases). V shed 3 bases and J shed 6 bases, with 9 bases lying between them. The CDR3 sequence is 11 residues long. Germline V CDR1 and CDR2: DFQATT, SNEGSKA (reference sequence). The CDR3 sequence: CSARGPGEQYF. The CDR3 DNA follows: TGCAGTGCTAGGGGGCCGGGCGAGCAGTACTTC.

DNA of the CDR3: TGTGCCAGCAGTTTATTACACGACGCCCGGGCGGAGAGTATGGGCGGCTACACCTTC. Amino acid sequence: CASSLLHDARAESMGGYTF. V usage is TRBV27 and J usage is TRBJ1-2; D ambiguous. This CDR3 contains 19 residues. The V end was cut by 1 base, the J end by 8 bases, with 29 bases between. Germline V lookup: CDR1 MNHEY, CDR2 SMNVEV (reference sequence).

This clone has a handful of counts. The chain has TRBV18 and TRBJ1-5; D gene unclear. Per the germline V gene, CDR1 is KGHSH and CDR2 is LQKENI. Trimming removed 2 bases from V and 2 bases from J, with 4 bases in between. The CDR3 sequence is 13 residues long. The CDR3 spells CASSPGGNQPQHF. The CDR3 DNA reads as TGTGCCAGCTCACCAGGGGGCAATCAGCCCCAGCATTTT.

The J gene is TRBJ1-1, the V gene TRBV19; D not certain. Trimming pared 9 bases from V and 2 bases from J, leaving 22 bases between. The CDR3 is 16 residues long. Germline V gives CDR1 LNHDA, CDR2 SQIVND (reference sequence). In DNA, the CDR3 is TGTGCCAGCATACCGCGAGGCAGGCCGCCTAACACTGAAGCTTTCTTT. This encodes CASIPRGRPPNTEAFF.

The chain recombines TRBV19 with TRBJ1-2; D ambiguous. The CDR3 covers 15 residues. CDR1 is LNHDA, CDR2 SQIVND, per germline (reference sequence). Trimming took off 4 bases at V and 6 bases at J, with 18 bases between the two ends. The CDR3 coding sequence is TGTGCCAGTAGTACCCCGGACCGCTCCCAAAATGGCTACACCTTC. Amino acid sequence: CASSTPDRSQNGYTF.

This sequence joins TRBV29-1 and TRBJ1-2; 9 bases align to TRBD1. Unmatched junction bases numbered 14, after V lost 7 bases and J lost 8 bases. The CDR3 extends over 14 amino acids. CDR1 is SQVTM and CDR2 is ANQGSEA in the germline V gene. CDR3 bases: TGCAGCGGATTCACCGGGACAGGGATAGGAGGCTACACCTTC. Its translation is CSGFTGTGIGGYTF.

This sequence joins TRBV11-3 and TRBJ1-1; D is unresolved. Trimming pared 2 bases from V and 8 bases from J, leaving 15 bases between. From germline, CDR1 is SGHNT and CDR2 YENEEA. There are 14 residues in the CDR3. CDR3 sequence: CASSLRADRVEAFF. The CDR3 DNA reads as TGTGCCAGCAGCTTAAGGGCCGACCGTGTGGAAGCTTTCTTT.